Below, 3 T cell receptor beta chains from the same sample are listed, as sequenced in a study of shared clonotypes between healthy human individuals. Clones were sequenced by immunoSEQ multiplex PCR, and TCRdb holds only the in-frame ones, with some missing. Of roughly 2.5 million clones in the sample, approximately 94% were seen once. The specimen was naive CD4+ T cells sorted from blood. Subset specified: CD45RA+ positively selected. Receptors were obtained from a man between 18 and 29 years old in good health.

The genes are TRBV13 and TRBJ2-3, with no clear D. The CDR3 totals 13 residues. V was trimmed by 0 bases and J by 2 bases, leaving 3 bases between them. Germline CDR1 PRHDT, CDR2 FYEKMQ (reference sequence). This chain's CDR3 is CASSLGPTDTQYF. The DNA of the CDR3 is TGTGCCAGCAGCTTAGGCCCCACAGATACGCAGTATTTT.

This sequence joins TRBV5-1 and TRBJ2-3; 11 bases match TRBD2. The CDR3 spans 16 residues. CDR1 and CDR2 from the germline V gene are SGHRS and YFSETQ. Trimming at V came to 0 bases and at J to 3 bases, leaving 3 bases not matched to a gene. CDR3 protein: CASSLAASGRTDTQYF. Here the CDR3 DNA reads TGCGCCAGCAGCTTGGCCGCTAGCGGGAGGACAGATACGCAGTATTTT.

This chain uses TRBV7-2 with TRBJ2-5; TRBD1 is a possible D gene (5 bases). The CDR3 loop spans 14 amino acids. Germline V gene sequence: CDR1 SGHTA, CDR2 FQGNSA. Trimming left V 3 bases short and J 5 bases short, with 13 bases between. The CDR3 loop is CASSFGHGVETQYF. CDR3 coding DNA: TGTGCCAGCAGCTTTGGACATGGAGTGGAGACCCAGTACTTC.